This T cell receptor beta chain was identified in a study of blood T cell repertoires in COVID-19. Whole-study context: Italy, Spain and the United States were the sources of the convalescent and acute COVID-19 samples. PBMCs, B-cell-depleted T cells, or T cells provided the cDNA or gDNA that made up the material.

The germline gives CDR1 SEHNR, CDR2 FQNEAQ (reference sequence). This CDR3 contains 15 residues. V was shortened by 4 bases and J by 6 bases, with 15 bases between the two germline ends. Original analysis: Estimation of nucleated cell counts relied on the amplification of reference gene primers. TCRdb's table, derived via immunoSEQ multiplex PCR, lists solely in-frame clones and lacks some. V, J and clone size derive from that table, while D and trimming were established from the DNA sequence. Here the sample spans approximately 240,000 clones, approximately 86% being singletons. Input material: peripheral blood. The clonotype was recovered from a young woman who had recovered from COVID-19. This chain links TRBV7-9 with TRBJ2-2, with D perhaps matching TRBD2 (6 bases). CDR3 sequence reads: CASSWGGARAGELFF. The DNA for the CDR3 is TGTGCCAGCAGCTGGGGCGGGGCCCGGGCCGGGGAGCTGTTTTTT. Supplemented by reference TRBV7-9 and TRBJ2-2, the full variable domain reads DTGVSQNPRHKITKRGQNVTFRCDPISEHNRLYWYRQTLGQGPEFLTYFQNEAQLEKSRLLSDRFSAERPKGSFSTLEIQRTEQGDSAMYLCASSWGGARAGELFFGEGSRLTVL.